A selection of T cell receptor beta chains follows, all from one sample in a study of identical twins. TCRdb passed the 5' RACE reads through MiXCR, listing each CDR3 protein once. The sample contains about 220,000 distinct CDR3 sequences, 6.5% to 8.5% of which appear only once. The same sample was also studied in work on yellow fever vaccine responses in identical twins.

Sequenced input: memory (CD45RO+) T cells sorted from blood. Source of these receptors: a woman between 18 and 29 years old in good health. Both conserved end residues are part of each CDR3. Fields, in order: V gene, J gene, clone size, D gene, CDR3 DNA, CDR3 protein. A D gene is named only where the DNA matches it firmly. The size field is filled for only some rows; it gives once, few, many or a size class.

>TRBV30|TRBJ1-5|NA|TRBD1
TGTGCCTGGAGTGGAGGGACAGGCTCCCAGCCCCAGCATTTT
CAWSGGTGSQPQHF
>TRBV5-6|TRBJ2-3|many|NA
TGTGCCAGCAGCTTAGCCCTAGATACGCAGTATTTT
CASSLALDTQYF
>TRBV2|TRBJ1-6|few|TRBD1
TGTGCCAGCAGTGAATCTTCGGGACAGGGTAGATCACCCCTCCACTTT
CASSESSGQGRSPLHF
>TRBV5-1|TRBJ1-4|few|NA
TGCGCCAGCAGTTCAGACGGAACTAATGAAAAACTGTTTTTT
CASSSDGTNEKLFF
>TRBV20-1|TRBJ2-1|medium-sized|TRBD2
TGCAGTGCTAGAGATCTAGCGGGAGTTGGTGAGCAGTTCTTC
CSARDLAGVGEQFF
>TRBV9|TRBJ2-1|few|NA
TGTGCCAGCAGCGTAGTCGGTAGCGGTAGGTGGGCCAATGAGCAGTTCTTC
CASSVVGSGRWANEQFF
>TRBV4-3|TRBJ2-3|NA|TRBD2
TGCGTCAGCAGCCAAGACTCCTTGGCTAGCGGGATTGGAGATACGCAGTATTTT
CVSSQDSLASGIGDTQYF
>TRBV7-2|TRBJ1-1|NA|TRBD1
TGTGCCAGCAGCTCAGGGACAGGGGCCGCCACTGAAGCTTTCTTT
CASSSGTGAATEAFF
>TRBV29-1|TRBJ2-7|many|TRBD1
TGCAGCGTTACGGGACAGGGGCCCTACGAGCAGTACTTC
CSVTGQGPYEQYF
>TRBV24-1|TRBJ2-3|NA|NA
TGTGCCACCAGTGACCCCGGTGAGGATACGCAGTATTTT
CATSDPGEDTQYF
>TRBV7-2|TRBJ2-3|many|NA
TGTGCCAGCAGCTCCACTAGGGTTTCGGCAGATACGCAGTATTTT
CASSSTRVSADTQYF
>TRBV7-2|TRBJ2-7|NA|TRBD1
TGTGCCAGCAGCACAGGAGGGGGGACAGGGGCCTACGAGCAGTACTTC
CASSTGGGTGAYEQYF
>TRBV10-3|TRBJ2-5|few|NA
TGTGCCATCAGTGAGTCGGGGCGGGGACAGACCCAGTACTTC
CAISESGRGQTQYF
>TRBV10-3|TRBJ2-7|many|TRBD1
TGTGCCATCACTACCGGGACAGGGGGCGCGGGGGAGCAGTACTTC
CAITTGTGGAGEQYF
>TRBV24-1|TRBJ1-2|few|NA
TGTGCCACCAGTGATTTCAGCAGGGAGAATGGCTACACCTTC
CATSDFSRENGYTF
>TRBV10-3|TRBJ1-2|NA|NA
TGTGCCATCAGTGACGGCCCAGGGGAGTACTATGGCTACACCTTC
CAISDGPGEYYGYTF
>TRBV6-5|TRBJ2-6|NA|NA
TGTGCCAGCAGTTACGCAACTGGGGCCAACGTCCTGACTTTC
CASSYATGANVLTF
>TRBV5-1|TRBJ2-7|many|NA
TGCGCCAGCAGTTCACCTCCTTCCCACGAGCAGTACTTC
CASSSPPSHEQYF
>TRBV20-1|TRBJ1-6|NA|NA
TGCAGTGCTGAGCTAAACTCCTATAATTCACCCCTCCACTTT
CSAELNSYNSPLHF
>TRBV20-1|TRBJ2-1|many|TRBD2
TGCAGTGCTAGAGACGTTGGAAGCGGGGGGGCCAATGAGCAGTTCTTC
CSARDVGSGGANEQFF
>TRBV18|TRBJ2-1|many|NA
TGTGCCAGCTCACCATCGATGAGCTCCTACAATGAGCAGTTCTTC
CASSPSMSSYNEQFF
>TRBV20-1|TRBJ2-3|many|TRBD2
TGCAGTGCTAGGTTGGCTAGCGGGGGCACAGATACGCAGTATTTT
CSARLASGGTDTQYF
>TRBV3-1|TRBJ2-7|NA|NA
TGTGCCAGCAGCCATTCTAGGCGTGGGGTAGGGTACGAGCAGTACTTC
CASSHSRRGVGYEQYF
>TRBV4-1|TRBJ2-1|many|NA
TGCGCCAGCAGCCAAGATTGGGGGTCCAATGAGCAGTTCTTC
CASSQDWGSNEQFF
>TRBV28|TRBJ2-5|few|TRBD1
TGTGCCAGCAGTCTTACTATCCCAGGGGGCGGGGAGACCCAGTACTTC
CASSLTIPGGGETQYF
>TRBV14|TRBJ2-1|NA|NA
TGTGCCAGCAGCCCCATAGGCCAGGGGAGGAGCAATGAGCAGTTCTTC
CASSPIGQGRSNEQFF
>TRBV5-1|TRBJ1-2|NA|NA
TGCGCCAGCAGCTCCGGAGGGACCGCTATTAACTATGGCTACACCTTC
CASSSGGTAINYGYTF
>TRBV5-1|TRBJ1-5|few|NA
TGCGCCAGGGTTCGTGGGCAGGAGAATCAGCCCCAGCATTTT
CARVRGQENQPQHF
>TRBV28|TRBJ2-1|many|TRBD1
TGTGCCAGCAGTGAGATGGAGACAGGGTCCTACAATGAGCAGTTCTTC
CASSEMETGSYNEQFF
>TRBV5-6|TRBJ2-2|few|NA
TGTGCCAGCAGCCTGGTGGGACGGAACACCGGGGAGCTGTTTTTT
CASSLVGRNTGELFF
>TRBV18|TRBJ2-3|many|TRBD1
TGTGCCAGCTCACCACTGGGACAGGATACGCAGTATTTT
CASSPLGQDTQYF
>TRBV15|TRBJ2-5|many|TRBD2
TGTGCCACCAGCAGAGGCCTAAGCGGGGAAGAGACCCAGTACTTC
CATSRGLSGEETQYF
>TRBV6-1|TRBJ1-1|few|NA
TGTGCCAGCAGAAGGGTTCGGGCGCAGAACACTGAAGCTTTCTTT
CASRRVRAQNTEAFF
>TRBV4-2|TRBJ2-1|NA|TRBD2
TGTGCCAGCAGCCAAGGGGAAGCGGGGAGGGATGAGCAGTTCTTC
CASSQGEAGRDEQFF
>TRBV2|TRBJ2-1|many|TRBD1
TGTGCCAGCACCCCTATCCGGGACAGGGGGCCAAAGGGCAATGAGCAGTTCTTC
CASTPIRDRGPKGNEQFF
>TRBV11-2|TRBJ2-7|NA|NA
TGTGCCAGCAGCGTCTTATGGGACGAGCAGTACTTC
CASSVLWDEQYF
>TRBV3-1|TRBJ2-7|few|NA
TGTGCCAGCAGCCAAGTAGTGATCGCGCAGGGTAAGAGAGGCGAGCAGTACTTC
CASSQVVIAQGKRGEQYF
>TRBV6-1|TRBJ2-5|few|TRBD2
TGTGCCAGCAGTGGTAGCGGGGGGTTCGAGACCCAGTACTTC
CASSGSGGFETQYF
>TRBV24-1|TRBJ2-1|few|NA
TGTGCCACCAGTGACCCCGACAGGGAGGGCTACAATGAGCAGTTCTTC
CATSDPDREGYNEQFF
>TRBV20-1|TRBJ1-5|many|TRBD1
TGCAGTGCAACCGGGACAGCGAATCAGCCCCAGCATTTT
CSATGTANQPQHF